This T cell receptor beta chain was sequenced during a study of blood T cell repertoires in COVID-19. The overall study: Sample material is recorded as cDNA or gDNA derived from T cells, B-cell-depleted T cells, or PBMCs.

Trimming cost V 1 base and J 3 bases; bases outside gene matches: 8. Looked up from germline, CDR1 is KGHSH and CDR2 is LQKENI. The CDR3 is made up of 18 amino acids. Generated by immunoSEQ multiplex PCR, the TCRdb table keeps only in-frame clones and is missing some. The table includes some 320,000 clones, approximately 88% detected once. This receptor was taken from a woman aged 30 to 39 who had recovered from COVID-19. The material sequenced was peripheral blood. This chain uses TRBV18 with TRBJ2-6; TRBD1 matches at 8 bases. CDR3 in amino acids: CASSPLSPGGSGANVLTF. CDR3 coding DNA: TGTGCCAGCTCACCACTGTCCCCAGGGGGCAGTGGGGCCAACGTCCTGACTTTC.